One sample yielded the 24 T cell receptor beta chains listed below, sequenced in a study of blood T cell repertoires in COVID-19. Libraries were prepared by immunoSEQ multiplex PCR; TCRdb keeps only in-frame clonotypes and omits some of them. The sample records 130,000 or so clones, around 87% being singletons. Sequenced material: peripheral blood. The receptors come from a woman between 45 and 60 years old who had recovered from COVID-19.

The chain employs TRBV2 and TRBJ1-1, with a weak D call TRBD1 (5 bases). Per germline, CDR1 SNHLY and CDR2 FYNNEI. CDR3 size: 11 residues. V lost 8 bases and J lost 12, with 16 bases in between. The CDR3 here is CASGREFGTFF. The CDR3 DNA sequence: TGTGCCAGCGGCAGGGAATTTGGAACTTTCTTT.

This chain uses TRBV28 with TRBJ1-6, with a possible D match to TRBD1 (6 bases). Germline V gene lookup returns CDR1 MDHEN and CDR2 SYDVKM. CDR3 length: 13 amino acids. With 8 bases removed from V and 8 bases from J, the gap between germline ends came to 13 bases. The CDR3 bases are TGTGCCAGCCAGAGGTCAGGGGATTCACCCCTCCACTTT. Its protein product is CASQRSGDSPLHF.

The chain carries TRBV5-5 and TRBJ1-6, with 8 nucleotides matching TRBD1. Germline CDR1 is SGHKS and CDR2 is YYEKEE (reference sequence). CDR3 size: 18 residues. V shed 2 bases, J shed 5 bases, and the junction held 12 bases outside the gene matches. The CDR3 DNA reads as TGTGCCAGCAGCTTCGGTCCTCAGGGGGCTAGGAATAATTCACCCCTCCACTTT. Its protein is CASSFGPQGARNNSPLHF. The full variable domain, completed using reference TRBV5-5 and TRBJ1-6, is DAGVTQSPTHLIKTRGQQVTLRCSPISGHKSVSWYQQVLGQGPQFIFQYYEKEERGRGNFPDRFSARQFPNYSSELNVNALLLGDSALYLCASSFGPQGARNNSPLHFGNGTRLTVT.

The CDR3 DNA sequence: TGTGCCAGCAACGACAGGGAAGGAGGTCGAGAAGCTTTCTTT. It specifies CASNDREGGREAFF. The chain is built from TRBV6-6 and TRBJ1-1, with TRBD1 matching over 7 bases. Germline values: CDR1 MNHNY, CDR2 SVGAGI (reference sequence). Losses at the gene ends were 7 bases for V and 8 bases for J; bases not matched to a gene: 13. This CDR3 spans 14 amino acids.

This sequence joins TRBV6-5 and TRBJ2-3, with D tentatively TRBD2 (5 bases). The CDR3 covers 15 residues. The germline V gene has CDR1 MNHEY and CDR2 SVGAGI. V was trimmed by 4 bases and J by 1 base, leaving 12 bases between them. In DNA form, the CDR3 reads TGTGCCAGCAGTTCCCGAGGACTTGGCACAGATACGCAGTATTTT. This gives the protein CASSSRGLGTDTQYF.

The chain couples TRBV10-3 to TRBJ2-1, with 16 bases fitting TRBD2. The CDR3 length is 14 residues. Germline CDR1 ENHRY, CDR2 SYGVKD. The V gene end was trimmed by 6 bases and the J gene end by 8 bases; junction bases not matched to a gene: 1. Written as DNA, the CDR3 is TGTGCCATCAGAGGGACTAGCGGGAGGGATGAGCAGTTCTTC. Translating it yields CAIRGTSGRDEQFF.

J is TRBJ2-3 and V is TRBV4-2; D not certain. Germline CDR1 reads LGHNA; CDR2 reads YNFKEQ. The length of the CDR3 is 15 residues. Between the trimmed V and J ends, which lost 0 bases and 0 bases, there was a span of 7 bases. The CDR3 spells CASSQDRLSTDTQYF. The CDR3 nucleotides are TGTGCCAGCAGCCAAGATCGACTCAGCACAGATACGCAGTATTTT.

V gene TRBV5-1 combines with J gene TRBJ2-7; 8 positions match TRBD1. Germline-derived CDR1 and CDR2 are SGHRS and YFSETQ. J gave up 4 bases and V 0 bases, and 3 bases lay outside the gene matches. There are 14 residues in the CDR3. DNA for the CDR3: TGCGCCAGCAGCTTGGGGGACAGGAATTACGAGCAGTACTTC. It specifies CASSLGDRNYEQYF.

The rearrangement uses TRBV5-1 and TRBJ2-5; 9 bases fit TRBD2. This CDR3 region has 15 residues. Germline V lookup: CDR1 SGHRS, CDR2 YFSETQ. The junction had 3 bases not matched to a gene; V was cut back by 0 bases and J by 3 bases. CDR3 nucleotides: TGCGCCAGCAGCTTGGTGGCTAGCGGGGAAGAGACCCAGTACTTC. Its translation: CASSLVASGEETQYF.

J is TRBJ1-2 and V is TRBV24-1; 8 nucleotides align to TRBD1. CDR1 is KGHDR, CDR2 SFDVKD, per germline. V lost 4 bases, J lost 4 bases, and 7 bases stayed unmatched. The CDR3 is 15 amino acids. This chain's CDR3 is CATSDTGQEIYGYTF. CDR3 coding DNA: TGTGCCACCAGTGACACGGGACAGGAGATCTATGGCTACACCTTC.

The chain has TRBV6-2 or TRBV6-3 and TRBJ1-5; TRBD1 aligns across 7 bases. The CDR3 sequence is 15 residues long. Germline trimming cut 7 bases from V and 7 bases from J; bases unmatched to any gene: 13. Looked up from germline, CDR1 is MNHEY and CDR2 is SVGEGT. CDR3 region: CASTPEHRGRQPQHF. The CDR3, as DNA: TGTGCCAGCACCCCCGAGCACAGGGGAAGGCAGCCCCAGCATTTT.

This clone occurred once. V usage is TRBV9 and J usage is TRBJ2-7, with 13 bases fitting TRBD2. Trimming removed 0 bases from V and 2 bases from J; junction bases left unmatched: 2. Germline CDR1 reads SGDLS; CDR2 reads YYNGEE. The CDR3 totals 16 residues. CDR3 amino acids: CASSVAGTSGTYEQYF. As DNA, the CDR3 is TGTGCCAGCAGCGTAGCTGGGACTAGCGGGACCTACGAGCAGTACTTC. The variable domain in full, with the rest retrieved from reference TRBV9 and TRBJ2-7, is DSGVTQTPKHLITATGQRVTLRCSPRSGDLSVYWYQQSLDQGLQFLIQYYNGEERAKGNILERFSAQQFPDLHSELNLSSLELGDSALYFCASSVAGTSGTYEQYFGPGTRLTVT.

The chain is built from TRBV5-6 and TRBJ1-1; D possibly corresponds to TRBD1 (6 bases). The CDR3 has 12 amino acids. Germline CDR1 SGHDT, CDR2 YYEEEE. V was pared by 4 bases and J by 5 bases, with 9 bases between. Written as DNA, the CDR3 is TGTGCCAGCAGCATTGGGACAACTGAAGCTTTCTTT. This gives the protein CASSIGTTEAFF.

This sequence joins TRBV27 and TRBJ2-1; TRBD2 matches 8 bases. V trimming: 4 bases; J trimming: 5 bases; junction bases outside the gene matches: 10. Germline V gives CDR1 MNHEY, CDR2 SMNVEV (reference sequence). This CDR3 contains 16 residues. The CDR3 nucleotides read TGTGCCAGCAGTTCCCTGATCGGGAGGGGGAACAATGAGCAGTTCTTC. Translation: CASSSLIGRGNNEQFF.

The chain uses TRBV28 and TRBJ2-5; possible D gene TRBD1, 7 bases. With 10 bases removed from V and 3 bases from J, the gap between germline ends came to 18 bases. This CDR3 is 14 amino acids long. Germline V lookup: CDR1 MDHEN, CDR2 SYDVKM. CDR3 nucleotides: TGTGCCACCAAATCGGGGGACAGTAAAGAGACCCAGTACTTC. Protein product: CATKSGDSKETQYF.

This rearrangement joins TRBV6-6 to TRBJ2-1; 13 positions match TRBD2. This CDR3 region has 15 residues. The junction had 2 bases not matched to a gene; V was cut back by 6 bases and J by 3 bases. Per the germline V gene, CDR1 is MNHNY and CDR2 is SVGAGI (reference sequence). The DNA for the CDR3 is TGTGCCAGCAGCCGGACTAGCGGGAGCTACAATGAGCAGTTCTTC. It yields the protein CASSRTSGSYNEQFF.

V is TRBV7-9 and J is TRBJ2-7; 8 bases align to TRBD2. J lost 2 bases, V lost 4 bases, and 7 bases had no gene match. Germline lookup yields CDR1 SEHNR and CDR2 FQNEAQ (reference sequence). The CDR3 is 15 amino acids. The CDR3 DNA reads TGTGCCAGCAGCTCCGGACTAGCCGTAACCTACGAGCAGTACTTC. Translating it yields CASSSGLAVTYEQYF.

The gene calls are TRBV9 and TRBJ2-1; 10 nucleotides agree with TRBD2. The CDR3 consists of 15 residues. The V and J ends lost 4 bases and 0 bases, in that order; junction bases with no gene match: 1. CDR1 is SGDLS, CDR2 YYNGEE, per germline. The CDR3, as DNA: TGTGCCAGCAGCCCTAGCGGGGGCTCCTACAATGAGCAGTTCTTC. Translating it yields CASSPSGGSYNEQFF.

The chain is built from TRBV12-1 and TRBJ2-1; the D call of TRBD1 is as the table states it, not checked on the DNA. TRBV12-1 is noted as a pseudogene. This CDR3 comprises 16 residues. The chain's CDR3 is CASSLGRDRAYNEQFF. Written as DNA, the CDR3 is TGTGCCAGCAGCTTGGGCCGGGACAGGGCGTACAATGAGCAGTTCTTC.

The gene calls are TRBV6-5 and TRBJ2-7; the match to TRBD1 covers 10 bases. Germline values: CDR1 MNHEY, CDR2 SVGAGI. CDR3 length: 14 residues. V lost 7 bases to trimming and J lost 4 bases; unmatched junction nucleotides: 7. The CDR3 reads CASKKDRGIYEQYF. CDR3 nucleotides: TGTGCCAGCAAAAAGGACAGGGGGATTTACGAGCAGTACTTC.

J is TRBJ1-1 and V is TRBV7-9; D perhaps matches TRBD1 (6 bases). The CDR3 has 14 amino acids. CDR1 SEHNR and CDR2 FQNEAQ come from the germline V gene (reference sequence). V shed 5 bases and J shed 0 bases, with 10 bases lying between them. In DNA, the CDR3 is TGTGCCAGCAGCCCAGGGGATCTGAACACTGAAGCTTTCTTT. It translates to CASSPGDLNTEAFF.

The rearrangement links TRBV7-2 to TRBJ2-7, with 9 bases identical to TRBD1. Germline lookup yields CDR1 SGHTA and CDR2 FQGNSA. V shed 8 bases, J shed 6 bases, and the junction held 14 bases outside the gene matches. The CDR3 has 15 residues. The CDR3 DNA reads TGTGCCAGCTGTCGACTTCCGGGACAGGGATTCGAGCAGTACTTC. This gives the protein CASCRLPGQGFEQYF.

V is TRBV6-5 and J is TRBJ2-3; 8 nucleotides line up with TRBD2. V dropped 6 bases and J dropped 3; count of bases not matched to a gene: 5. The CDR3 sequence is 14 residues long. Per the germline V gene, CDR1 is MNHEY and CDR2 is SVGAGI. The CDR3 nucleotides are TGTGCCAGCAGCGACGGGGGGGCGACAGATACGCAGTATTTT. It is translated as CASSDGGATDTQYF.

V is TRBV7-9 and J is TRBJ1-5, with 8 bases aligning to TRBD1. V dropped 1 base and J dropped 6; count of bases not matched to a gene: 8. Germline CDR1 reads SEHNR; CDR2 reads FQNEAQ (reference sequence). The CDR3 loop spans 16 amino acids. The CDR3 spells CASSLGQGAGGQPQHF. As DNA, the CDR3 is TGTGCCAGCAGCTTAGGTCAGGGGGCTGGGGGTCAGCCCCAGCATTTT.